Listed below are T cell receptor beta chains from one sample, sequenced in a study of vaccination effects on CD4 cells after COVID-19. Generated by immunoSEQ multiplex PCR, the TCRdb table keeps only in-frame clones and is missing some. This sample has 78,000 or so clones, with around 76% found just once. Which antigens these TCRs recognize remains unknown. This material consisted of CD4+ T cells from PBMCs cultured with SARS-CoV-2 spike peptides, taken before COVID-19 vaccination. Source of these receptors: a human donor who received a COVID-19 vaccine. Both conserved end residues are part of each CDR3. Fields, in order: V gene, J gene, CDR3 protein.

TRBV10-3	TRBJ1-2	CAISVTDAYGYTF
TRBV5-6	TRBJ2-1	CASSPVPGQVFSSYNEQFF
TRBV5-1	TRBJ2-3	CASSLVSGVADTQYF
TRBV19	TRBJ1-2	CASTHLGTGNYGYTF
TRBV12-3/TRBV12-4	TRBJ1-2	CAIYRNYGYTF
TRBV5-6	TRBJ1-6	CASSLVSQSNSPLHF
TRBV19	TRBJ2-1	CASSIRSANEQFF
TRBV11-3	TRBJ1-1	CASSFIMYGFDTEAFF
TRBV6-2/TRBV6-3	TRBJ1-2	CASSQGYYGYTF
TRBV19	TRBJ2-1	CASSGQTSQDNEQFF
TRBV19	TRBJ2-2	CASSASGLANTGELFF
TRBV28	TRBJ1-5	CASSRPGHRANQPQHF
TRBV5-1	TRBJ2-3	CASSLVLGAGAKVQYF
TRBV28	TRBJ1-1	CASSLNRLEAFF
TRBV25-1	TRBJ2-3	CASNRQGGDTQYF
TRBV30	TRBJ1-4	CAWSASGPYEKLFF
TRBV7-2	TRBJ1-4	CASARNPNEKLFF
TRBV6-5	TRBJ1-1	CASSNRQVSTEAFF
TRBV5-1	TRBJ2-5	CASSSTGQGYQETQYF
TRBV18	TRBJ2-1	CASSLSGFTYNEQFF
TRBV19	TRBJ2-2	CASSIRLGAPGELFF
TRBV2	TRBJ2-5	CASSESAETQYF
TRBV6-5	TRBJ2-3	CASRMTVSTDTQYF
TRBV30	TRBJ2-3	CAWSGPRSAPTDTQYF
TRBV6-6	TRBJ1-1	CASSYSGQGLAFF
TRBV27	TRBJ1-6	CASSLMRGRDSPLHF
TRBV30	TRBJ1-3	CAWSVTRAYTGNTIYF
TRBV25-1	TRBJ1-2	CASSELKHYGYTF
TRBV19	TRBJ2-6	CASSIGTGGPGANVLTF
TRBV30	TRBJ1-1	CAWSVTRTGRLNTEAFF
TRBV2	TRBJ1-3	CASSAVGQIGNTIYF
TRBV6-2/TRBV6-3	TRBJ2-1	CASSRAGGTYNEQFF
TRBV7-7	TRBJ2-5	CASSLLRSGGQETQYF
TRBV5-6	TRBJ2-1	CASITLSGGITEQFF